This T cell receptor (beta chain) was identified during a study of blood T cell repertoires in COVID-19. Original methodology: Estimation of nucleated cell counts was performed using reference gene primer amplification. Assay used: immunoSEQ multiplex PCR; TCRdb lists only in-frame clones, some missing. V, J and clone size are those of that table, while D and trimming were read from the DNA. The sample consists of tens of thousands of clones, around 91% of them appearing once. This clone came up a few times. This CDR3 is built from 16 residues. Germline assignment: CDR1 LGHDT and CDR2 YNNKEL (reference sequence). Trimming took 2 bases from V and 2 from J, leaving 16 bases between them.

Material for sequencing was peripheral blood. The origin of this receptor is a human donor in a cohort sampled during active COVID-19. This rearrangement joins TRBV3-1 (or the pseudogene TRBV3-2) to TRBJ2-7; perhaps TRBD1 as D (6 bases). CDR3 in amino acids: CASSQYGQTTTYEQYF. DNA of the CDR3: TGTGCCAGCAGCCAATACGGACAGACTACCACCTACGAGCAGTACTTC.